These 18 T cell receptor beta chains originate from one sample sequenced in a study of T-cell memory formation after mild COVID-19. TCRdb called the 5' RACE reads again in MiXCR, with one record for every CDR3 protein. The table includes around 340,000 distinct CDR3 sequences, roughly 13% detected once. Source material: PBMCs or a T cell subset sorted from them (not recorded which). These receptors all come from a man between 18 and 35 years old who had mild COVID-19 (a few samples of this study predate the infection). Cell type and time point are not known.

This clonotype was counted between two and nine times. The rearrangement links TRBV19 to TRBJ2-1; no clear D. Germline assignment: CDR1 LNHDA and CDR2 SQIVND (reference sequence). There are 14 residues in the CDR3. The V gene lost 3 bases and the J gene lost 2 bases, with 8 bases spanning the gap. The CDR3 here is CASSIGQAYNEQFF. The DNA for the CDR3 is TGTGCCAGTAGTATCGGGCAAGCCTACAATGAGCAGTTCTTC.

This clonotype has a count of ten or more. The chain combines TRBV7-9 with TRBJ1-3; 7 bases match TRBD1. The CDR3 runs 14 residues. J was trimmed by 2 bases and V by 3 bases; bases with no gene match: 1. The germline gives CDR1 SEHNR, CDR2 FQNEAQ (reference sequence). In DNA, the CDR3 is TGTGCCAGCAGCTTTACAGGGGCTGGAAACACCATATATTTT. It translates to CASSFTGAGNTIYF.

This clonotype showed up just a few times. The chain uses TRBV7-2 and TRBJ2-3; TRBD1 matches 10 bases. With 4 bases clipped from V and 6 bases from J, the junction kept 10 bases outside the gene matches. Germline lookup yields CDR1 SGHTA and CDR2 FQGNSA. CDR3 length equals 16 residues. CDR3 in DNA: TGTGCCAGCAGCTCTCCGGGACAGGGGCTAGATGATACGCAGTATTTT. The encoded protein is CASSSPGQGLDDTQYF.

This clonotype has a count of ten or more. The rearrangement uses TRBV20-1 and TRBJ1-2; no clear D gene. The CDR3 loop spans 16 amino acids. The germline CDR1 and CDR2 sequences are DFQATT and SNEGSKA (reference sequence). V lost 0 bases and J lost 2, with 16 bases in between. CDR3 protein: CSARDQAEWMNYGYTF. CDR3 bases: TGCAGTGCTAGAGACCAGGCGGAATGGATGAACTATGGCTACACCTTC.

This clonotype has only a few counts. The rearrangement joins TRBV10-3 to TRBJ2-7; the match to TRBD2 covers 7 bases. J was trimmed by 3 bases and V by 4 bases; bases with no gene match: 3. The CDR3 covers 13 residues. Germline V gene sequence: CDR1 ENHRY, CDR2 SYGVKD. The CDR3 region is CAISAGTNYEQYV. The CDR3 DNA sequence: TGTGCCATCAGTGCCGGGACTAACTACGAGCAGTACGTC.

This clonotype came up a few times. The CDR3 DNA is TGTGCCAGCAGCGCGAGTGGGGGGGTCACCGGGGAGCTGTTTTTT. Encoded protein: CASSASGGVTGELFF. V usage is TRBV7-3 and J usage is TRBJ2-2, with 7 bases identical to TRBD2. Losses at the gene ends were 5 bases for V and 4 bases for J; bases not matched to a gene: 7. This CDR3 has 15 amino acids. The germline CDR1 and CDR2 sequences are SGHTA and FQGTGA.

This clonotype was observed a few times. V usage is TRBV29-1 and J usage is TRBJ2-5; D is unclear. From germline, CDR1 is SQVTM and CDR2 ANQGSEA. The CDR3 is made up of 14 amino acids. V was clipped by 6 bases and J by 2 bases, with 16 bases between them. In DNA, the CDR3 is TGCAGCGTAACGCCCGGCGTAAAACAAGAGACCCAGTACTTC. Translated, it gives CSVTPGVKQETQYF.

The chain couples TRBV15 to TRBJ2-1; 10 nucleotides match TRBD1. The CDR3 consists of 14 residues. With V trimmed by 3 bases and J by 7 bases, 3 bases remained unmatched. From germline, CDR1 is LNHNV and CDR2 YYDKDF (reference sequence). This CDR3 is CATSSRDRGNEQFF. The CDR3 coding sequence is TGTGCCACCAGCAGCCGGGACAGGGGAAATGAGCAGTTCTTC.

The V gene is TRBV27, the J gene TRBJ1-1, with a possible D match to TRBD1 (5 bases). The CDR3 is made up of 14 amino acids. CDR1 and CDR2 (germline): MNHEY, SMNVEV (reference sequence). Trimming took off 10 bases at V and 6 bases at J, with 21 bases between the two ends. In DNA, the CDR3 is TGTGCCACCATGAATATAGGGGCGGTCGCTGAAGCTTTCTTT. It yields the protein CATMNIGAVAEAFF.

V gene TRBV12-3 or TRBV12-4 combines with J gene TRBJ2-1; the D gene could be TRBD1 or TRBD2 (7 bases each). The CDR3 extends over 14 amino acids. The V and J ends lost 3 bases and 14 bases respectively, with 20 bases between them. The DNA for the CDR3 is TGTGCCAGCAGTTTCCAGGGGGGGGGCAAACCGGAGTTCTTC. Translating gives CASSFQGGGKPEFF.

The chain carries TRBV20-1 and TRBJ2-7; 7 nucleotides match TRBD2. The CDR3 has 15 residues. Unmatched junction bases numbered 11, after V lost 3 bases and J lost 3 bases. Looked up from germline, CDR1 is DFQATT and CDR2 is SNEGSKA (reference sequence). The CDR3 spells CSARGGAAGIYEQYF. The CDR3 coding sequence is TGCAGTGCTAGGGGCGGGGCAGCGGGGATCTACGAGCAGTACTTC.

This clonotype was seen a handful of times. This chain joins TRBV11-2 and TRBJ1-4; D possibly corresponds to TRBD1 (5 bases). The V gene's germline CDR1 is SGHAT and CDR2 FQNNGV. Deletions cut 5 bases from V and 7 bases from J, with 14 bases between. This CDR3 has 14 amino acids. The CDR3 DNA reads as TGTGCCAGCAGCACCGGGTGGGGGTCTGAAAAACTGTTTTTT. It translates to CASSTGWGSEKLFF.

This clonotype was detected ten times or more. The rearrangement uses TRBV5-1 and TRBJ1-1; D is possibly TRBD1 (6 bases). Per germline, CDR1 SGHRS and CDR2 YFSETQ. The length of the CDR3 is 16 residues. V shed 3 bases and J shed 0 bases, with 15 bases lying between them. The CDR3 loop reads CASSYRRGGMNTEAFF. DNA of the CDR3: TGCGCCAGCAGCTATCGCAGGGGTGGCATGAACACTGAAGCTTTCTTT.

The V call is TRBV6-2 or TRBV6-3, the J call TRBJ2-7, with TRBD2 as a possible D gene (5 bases). Germline CDR1 MNHEY, CDR2 SVGEGT. This CDR3 comprises 14 residues. Between the trimmed V and J ends, which lost 11 bases and 0 bases, there was a span of 17 bases. CDR3 region: CAGLGNLSSYEQYV. CDR3 in DNA: TGTGCCGGACTCGGCAACTTAAGCTCCTACGAGCAGTACGTC.

This clonotype was picked up many times. The gene calls are TRBV5-1 and TRBJ2-1; D is ambiguous. Trimming shortened V by 0 bases and J by 3 bases, and 4 bases separated the two germline ends. The germline gives CDR1 SGHRS, CDR2 YFSETQ. The CDR3 covers 13 residues. DNA of the CDR3: TGCGCCAGCAGCTTGGCCAGCTACAATGAGCAGTTCTTC. It specifies CASSLASYNEQFF.

This clonotype was counted only a few times. The rearrangement joins TRBV6-6 to TRBJ2-2; D gene uncertain. Germline CDR1 reads MNHNY; CDR2 reads SVGAGI (reference sequence). V lost 0 bases and J 7 bases, leaving 3 bases between the germline ends. The CDR3 totals 12 residues. The CDR3 here is CASSYSGGELFF. CDR3 nucleotides: TGTGCCAGCAGTTACTCGGGCGGGGAGCTGTTTTTT.

V and J are TRBV6-1 and TRBJ1-1; D might be TRBD1 (6 bases). Per the germline V gene, CDR1 is MNHNS and CDR2 is SASEGT. The CDR3 loop spans 13 amino acids. V was clipped by 7 bases and J by 5 bases, with 14 bases between them. The CDR3 DNA sequence: TGTGCCAGCATCTTCAGGGGCGGGACTGAAGCTTTCTTT. Translated: CASIFRGGTEAFF.

This rearrangement joins TRBV4-1 to TRBJ1-2; D may be TRBD1 (5 bases). The germline V and J ends were trimmed by 8 bases and 8 bases, with 24 bases remaining between them. Germline V gene data show CDR1 as MGHRA and CDR2 as YSYEKL. CDR3 size: 15 residues. Here the CDR3 reads CASSKGAGERRGYTF. CDR3 DNA: TGCGCCAGCTCCAAGGGTGCGGGGGAGCGACGGGGCTACACCTTC.